This T cell receptor (beta chain) was profiled in a study of vaccination and CD4 T cells after COVID-19. Cultured CD4+ T cell DNA was sequenced using the Oncomine TCR Beta short-read assay. After culture, CD4+ T cells served as the source for genomic DNA extraction. TCRdb reanalysed the PCR reads using MiXCR and keeps one entry per CDR3 protein. Seen here are about 10,000 distinct CDR3 sequences, 55% to 75% observed once, and the top ten hold 15% to 20%. Concerning this clonotype itself: What it recognizes is unknown.

The study, taken as a whole, reports: Convalescent patients had a median about 88% of post-vaccine SARS-CoV-2-reactive clones that were detected only after vaccination, not before it.

Germline loops: CDR1 MGHRA, CDR2 YSYEKL. The V end was cut by 0 bases, the J end by 0 bases, with 15 bases between. CDR3 length equals 18 residues. Treatment here: approximately nine-day PBMC culture with coronavirus spike peptide pools or control peptides (ViraFEST assay). Before TCRs were sequenced, ViraFEST expanded antigen-specific T cells with peptide pools. J is TRBJ2-4 and V is TRBV4-1, with no clear D. This clonotype was sampled from a human donor who had recovered from COVID-19. What was sequenced was CD4+ T cells from blood, cultured in vitro. CDR3 sequence (DNA): TGCGCCAGCAGCCAAGAACCCTCCGGGCTCCTAGCCAAAAACATTCAGTACTTC. Translating it yields CASSQEPSGLLAKNIQYF.